A selection of T cell receptor beta chains follows, all from one sample in a study of regulatory T cells in long-lasting Graves disease. MiXCR, applied by TCRdb to the multiplex PCR reads, yields one record per CDR3 protein. The sample shows about 660,000 distinct CDR3 sequences, approximately 31% of them seen only once. This sample comprised peripheral blood mononuclear cells (PBMCs), obtained when the disease was refractory, from a patient treated with antithyroid drugs. These receptors were obtained from a female donor with Graves disease. CDR3s include the opening cysteine and the closing phenylalanine or tryptophan. Each record gives: V gene, J gene, CDR3 protein.

TRBV14,TRBJ2-1,CASSQVGGLGLAGRGEQFF
TRBV7-6,TRBJ1-1,CASSLGNPNTEAFF
TRBV10-3,TRBJ2-5,CAISDSGGGETQYF
TRBV12-3/TRBV12-4,TRBJ1-1,CASSSPTGITEAFF
TRBV7-9,TRBJ1-2,CASSPSGGTHGYTF
TRBV2,TRBJ2-4,CASSEAQGGRGIQYF
TRBV2,TRBJ2-7,CASSHPGQGGEQYF
TRBV20-1,TRBJ1-1,CSARRQRNAEAFF
TRBV27,TRBJ2-2,CASSPSSVGTGELFF
TRBV7-6,TRBJ1-1,CASSLGSGGNTEAFF
TRBV11-2,TRBJ2-2,CASSPWIDTGELFF
TRBV6-1,TRBJ1-1,CASRRGGLDTEAFF
TRBV12-3/TRBV12-4,TRBJ2-6,CASSSQGDGANVLTF
TRBV19,TRBJ2-6,CASTPEQTSGANVLTF
TRBV29-1,TRBJ2-7,CSVVPQGSYEQYF
TRBV9,TRBJ2-7,CASSVAAGDYEQYF
TRBV5-1,TRBJ1-1,CASSPGTGEAFF
TRBV24-1,TRBJ1-5,CATSSWDNQPQHF
TRBV7-2,TRBJ2-5,CASSPDRMRETQYF
TRBV5-1,TRBJ1-1,CASSLVRGYNTEAFF
TRBV10-3,TRBJ1-1,CAISEPNRDEAFF
TRBV6-1,TRBJ2-7,CASSTLLNEQYF
TRBV28,TRBJ1-5,CASTVTYQPQHF
TRBV18,TRBJ2-5,CASSPDQTQYF
TRBV3-1,TRBJ2-2,CASSRPTSGTNTGELFF
TRBV10-3,TRBJ1-6,CAIKPALSYNSPLHF
TRBV6-2/TRBV6-3,TRBJ2-5,CASSTDRGQETQYF
TRBV11-1,TRBJ1-2,CASSSDLITTF
TRBV5-1,TRBJ2-7,CASSFADSRSEQYF
TRBV6-1,TRBJ1-2,CASRGTGYTF
TRBV12-3/TRBV12-4,TRBJ1-6,CASSKDTPADSPLHF
TRBV2,TRBJ2-1,CASSASQGNEQFF
TRBV3-1,TRBJ1-1,CASSPPGQWKAFF
TRBV6-2/TRBV6-3,TRBJ2-5,CASSYSGTEETQYF
TRBV20-1,-,CSARGTSGPETQYF
TRBV28,TRBJ1-2,CASSLDRGIYGYTF
TRBV6-1,TRBJ2-7,CASRRQGESSYEQYF
TRBV24-1,TRBJ1-2,CATSDPLSGRGLGYTF
TRBV12-3/TRBV12-4,TRBJ2-7,CASTSGAPDNYEQYF
TRBV7-9,TRBJ1-2,CASSPEGGSGYTF
TRBV20-1,TRBJ1-1,CSALPQGWAEAFF